The rows below give T cell receptor beta chains drawn from one sample of a study of blood T cell repertoires in COVID-19. Profiling relied on immunoSEQ multiplex PCR, and the TCRdb table lists in-frame clones only, not all of them. The table shows 200,000 to 250,000 clones, with roughly nine tenths occurring only once. The sequencing sample was made of PBMCs or T cells enriched from blood (not recorded which). The receptor source for this set is a woman aged 45-65 years in a cohort exposed to, infected with or recovered from COVID-19 (not recorded which). Each CDR3 is given with its conserved first and last residue. A D gene is named only where the DNA matches it firmly. Only some rows state a clone size, as once, few, many or a class for expanded clones.

clone size,D gene,J gene,V gene,CDR3 length,CDR3 protein,CDR3 DNA
-,-,TRBJ2-7,TRBV4-3,14,CASSPGRVEYEQYF,TGCGCCAGCAGCCCCGGCAGGGTAGAGTACGAGCAGTACTTC
once,TRBD1,TRBJ1-2,TRBV30,12,CAWSAGGGGYTF,TGTGCCTGGAGTGCAGGGGGCGGTGGCTACACCTTC
-,-,TRBJ1-5,TRBV27,14,CASSYARGAQPQHF,TGTGCCAGCAGTTACGCCCGCGGGGCTCAGCCCCAGCATTTT
-,-,TRBJ1-4,TRBV19,12,CASGGPDEKLFF,TGTGCCAGTGGCGGGCCCGATGAAAAACTGTTTTTT
-,-,TRBJ2-1,TRBV27,14,CASTLSPDWNEQFF,TGTGCCAGCACCCTATCTCCGGACTGGAATGAGCAGTTCTTC
few,TRBD1,TRBJ1-1,TRBV3-1/TRBV3-2,14,CASSRIRGQGEAFF,TGTGCCAGCAGCCGAATCAGGGGGCAGGGTGAAGCTTTCTTT
-,TRBD1,TRBJ2-7,TRBV14,12,CASSLGQGGQYF,TGTGCCAGCAGCCTAGGACAGGGCGGGCAGTACTTC
-,-,TRBJ2-3,TRBV6-5,14,CASSYRGSTDTQYF,TGTGCCAGCAGTTACAGGGGGAGCACAGATACGCAGTATTTT
-,-,TRBJ2-1,TRBV5-1,14,CASSLEGRVDEQFF,TGCGCCAGCAGCTTGGAGGGCAGGGTGGATGAGCAGTTCTTC
-,TRBD1,TRBJ1-4,TRBV4-1,18,CASSPTGTGAFRDEKLFF,TGCGCCAGCAGCCCAACCGGGACAGGGGCTTTCAGGGATGAAAAACTGTTTTTT
-,-,TRBJ1-1,TRBV20-1,11,CSGRLNTEAFF,TGCAGTGGCCGGTTGAACACTGAAGCTTTCTTT
-,TRBD1,TRBJ1-1,TRBV5-1,15,CASSSDRALGTEAFF,TGCGCCAGCAGTTCGGACAGGGCGTTGGGAACTGAAGCTTTCTTT
-,-,TRBJ1-2,TRBV28,15,CASSFGTDRSGDGYF,TGTGCCAGCAGTTTTGGAACTGATCGATCGGGAGATGGGTACTTC
-,TRBD1,TRBJ2-7,TRBV28,13,CASIGQGLYEQYF,TGTGCCAGCATAGGACAGGGTCTGTACGAGCAGTACTTC
-,TRBD1,TRBJ1-3,TRBV14,15,CASSYTTGAGNTIYF,TGTGCCAGCAGTTACACTACAGGGGCTGGAAACACCATATATTTT
-,-,TRBJ2-7,TRBV29-1,10,CSVSTHEQYF,TGCAGCGTTTCTACCCACGAGCAGTACTTC
-,-,TRBJ2-1,TRBV6-1,12,CASSEGGYEQFF,TGTGCCAGCAGTGAAGGCGGGTATGAGCAGTTCTTC
-,-,TRBJ2-5,TRBV7-3,13,CASSLTSMETQYF,TGTGCCAGCAGCTTAACTAGTATGGAGACCCAGTACTTC
-,-,TRBJ1-1,TRBV7-9,13,CASSLQGYTEAFF,TGTGCCAGCAGCCTACAGGGATACACTGAAGCTTTCTTT
-,TRBD1,TRBJ2-2,TRBV9,17,CASSVADRGRTPGELFF,TGTGCCAGCAGCGTAGCAGACAGGGGGCGAACACCGGGGGAGCTGTTTTTT
-,-,TRBJ1-6,TRBV7-2,14,CASRETDLNSPLHF,TGTGCCAGCAGGGAAACAGATCTTAATTCACCCCTCCACTTT
-,-,TRBJ2-2,TRBV7-2,14,CASSLMAGPGELFF,TGTGCCAGCAGCTTAATGGCGGGTCCCGGGGAGCTGTTTTTT
-,TRBD1,TRBJ1-2,TRBV12-3/TRBV12-4,12,CASSLDRGGYTF,TGTGCCAGCAGTTTGGACAGGGGGGGCTACACCTTC
-,-,TRBJ2-2,TRBV12-3/TRBV12-4,13,CASSLNFAGELFF,TGTGCCAGCAGTTTAAACTTCGCCGGGGAGCTGTTTTTT
-,TRBD2,TRBJ2-2,TRBV7-3,16,CASSDRTSGGTGELFF,TGTGCCAGCAGCGATCGGACTAGCGGGGGGACCGGGGAGCTGTTTTTT
-,TRBD1,TRBJ1-5,TRBV5-1,14,CASSSGTGRQPQHF,TGCGCCAGCAGCTCGGGGACAGGGCGGCAGCCCCAGCATTTT
-,TRBD1,TRBJ1-5,TRBV4-1,14,CASSGQANNQPQHF,TGCGCCAGCAGCGGACAGGCCAACAATCAGCCCCAGCATTTT